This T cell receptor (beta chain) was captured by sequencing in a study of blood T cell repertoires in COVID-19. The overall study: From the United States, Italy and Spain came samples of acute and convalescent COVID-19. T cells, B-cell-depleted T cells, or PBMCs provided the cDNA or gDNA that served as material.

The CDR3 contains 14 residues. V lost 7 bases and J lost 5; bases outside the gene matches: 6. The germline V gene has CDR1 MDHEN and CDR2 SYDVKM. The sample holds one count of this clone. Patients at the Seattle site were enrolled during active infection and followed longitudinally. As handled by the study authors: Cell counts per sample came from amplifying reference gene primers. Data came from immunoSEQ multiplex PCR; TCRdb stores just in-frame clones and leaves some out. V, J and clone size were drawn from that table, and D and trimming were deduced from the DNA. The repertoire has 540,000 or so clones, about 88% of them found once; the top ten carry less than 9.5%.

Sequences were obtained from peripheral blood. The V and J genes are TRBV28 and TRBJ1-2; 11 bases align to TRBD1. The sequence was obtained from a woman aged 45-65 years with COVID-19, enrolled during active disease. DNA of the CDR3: TGTGCCAGCACCTGGACAGGGGGCGGTTATGGCTACACCTTC. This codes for CASTWTGGGYGYTF.